The rows below give T cell receptor beta chains drawn from one sample of a study of a mutant IDH1 vaccine in newly diagnosed glioma. TCRdb's table, derived via immunoSEQ multiplex PCR, lists solely in-frame clones and lacks some. The repertoire holds approximately 60,000 clones, 80% to 90% seen once, with roughly 5.1% in the top ten. These TCRs' antigens remain unknown. Sequencing was performed on PBMCs, taken from a glioma patient whose treatment included an IDH1 peptide vaccine. The receptors were sampled from a woman in her 40s with glioma. The conserved cysteine and the conserved F or W are not part of the CDR3 here. Fields, in order: V gene, J gene, CDR3 protein.

TRBV6-5	TRBJ2-7	ASVDSSYEQY
TRBV25-1	TRBJ1-3	ASRDPEGGNTIY
TRBV30	TRBJ1-2	AWQPGQKYGYT
TRBV5-6	TRBJ2-3	ASSLEAGELGGTDTQY
TRBV5-1	TRBJ1-5	ASSLEGVGPQH
TRBV7-9	TRBJ1-2	ASSAGLVDYT
TRBV5-1	TRBJ1-1	ASSLFRTASEAF
TRBV19	TRBJ2-5	ASSIYRAELETQY
TRBV18	TRBJ1-5	ASSPRQGNQPQH
TRBV10-3	TRBJ1-6	AISSGQEVYNSPLH
TRBV30	TRBJ2-7	ASGTSGYNEQY
TRBV19	TRBJ2-7	ASNNRLGAYEQY
TRBV4-2	TRBJ1-1	ASSQEGQVNTEAF
TRBV2	TRBJ2-2	ASSLGWTGELF
TRBV4-1	TRBJ1-5	ASSLGGQSNQPQH
TRBV4-2	TRBJ2-2	ASSQVTGDETGELF
TRBV10-3	TRBJ2-1	AIILRGVRRRNEQF
TRBV2	TRBJ2-3	ASSETTSRGDTQY
TRBV23-1	TRBJ1-1	AIRSEAF
TRBV6-6	TRBJ2-1	ASSYPRGNNEQF
TRBV4-1	TRBJ2-2	ASSQTSPNTGELF
TRBV6-1	TRBJ2-1	ASRTRGSSYNEQF
TRBV4-3	TRBJ2-3	ASSHASGGFTDTQY
TRBV4-1	TRBJ2-7	ASSGSRQDYSEQY
TRBV4-1	TRBJ2-7	ASSQVGVNHEQY
TRBV6-6	TRBJ2-5	ASSFSQETQY
TRBV5-6	TRBJ2-7	ASSLGDSVYEQY
TRBV7-2	TRBJ1-2	ASSLGGQNPNYGYT
TRBV7-2	TRBJ2-1	ASSHRAGGFGYNEQF